This TCR beta chain emerged from a study of blood T cell repertoires in COVID-19. Study-level information: The analysed material was cDNA or gDNA that came from T cells, B-cell-depleted T cells, or PBMCs.

Assay used: immunoSEQ multiplex PCR; TCRdb lists only in-frame clones, some missing. The data hold 300,000 to 400,000 clones, with about 90% observed a single time. Patients of the Seattle cohort, enrolled during active infection, were followed longitudinally. The germline gives CDR1 SGHNT, CDR2 YENEEA. CDR3 length equals 17 residues. V gave up 5 bases and J gave up 7 bases; unmatched junction bases: 18. The clonotype originates from a woman in her sixties or seventies with COVID-19, enrolled during active disease. Source material: peripheral blood. This rearrangement joins TRBV11-3 to TRBJ1-2, with TRBD1 matching over 8 bases. The CDR3 is CASSGRLIGQGSSGYTF. The DNA for the CDR3 is TGTGCCAGCAGCGGCCGATTAATTGGACAGGGATCAAGTGGCTACACCTTC. Full variable domain (outside the CDR3, taken from reference TRBV11-3 and TRBJ1-2): EAGVVQSPRYKIIEKKQPVAFWCNPISGHNTLYWYLQNLGQGPELLIRYENEEAVDDSQLPKDRFSAERLKGVDSTLKIQPAELGDSAVYLCASSGRLIGQGSSGYTFGSGTRLTVV.